A selection of T cell receptor beta chains follows, all from one sample in a study of PD-1 blockade in classical Hodgkin lymphoma. The repertoire was sequenced with immunoSEQ multiplex PCR; TCRdb's copy has only in-frame clones and lacks some. The sample records about 35,000 clones, around 76% being singletons. The input for sequencing was peripheral blood mononuclear cells (PBMCs), taken before the second cycle of nivolumab. The receptors here all came from a human donor with classical Hodgkin lymphoma. Both conserved end residues are part of each CDR3. The D gene is left open where the match is weak. For some rows the clone size is stated as once, few or many, or as a class when expanded; others skip it.

TRBV5-1	NA	TRBJ1-4	TRBD1	CASSFGTGYEKLFF	TGCGCCAGCAGCTTCGGGACAGGGTATGAAAAACTGTTTTTT
TRBV7-2	NA	TRBJ1-4	NA	CASSLGGANEKLFF	TGTGCCAGCAGCTTGGGGGGAGCTAATGAAAAACTGTTTTTT
TRBV7-9	NA	TRBJ1-1	TRBD1	CASSPDRGPGTEAFF	TGTGCCAGCAGCCCGGACAGGGGGCCGGGCACTGAAGCTTTCTTT
TRBV6-1	few	TRBJ1-6	NA	CASSEGALPLHF	TGTGCCAGCAGTGAAGGGGCCTTACCCCTCCACTTT
TRBV5-1	NA	TRBJ2-5	NA	CASSLGGRGGSQETQYF	TGCGCCAGCAGCTTGGGCGGTAGAGGGGGGTCCCAAGAGACCCAGTACTTC
TRBV6-5	few	TRBJ1-1	NA	CASSYRTEAFF	TGTGCCAGCAGCTACAGGACTGAAGCTTTCTTT
TRBV23-1	NA	TRBJ2-2	NA	CASSRGRSPGELFF	TGCGCCAGCAGTCGGGGACGGTCCCCCGGGGAGCTGTTTTTT
TRBV6-1	once	TRBJ2-3	NA	CASNDGGFSTDTQYF	TGTGCCAGCAACGATGGGGGGTTTAGCACAGATACGCAGTATTTT
TRBV9	medium-sized	TRBJ2-2	TRBD1	CASSVETGGTGELFF	TGTGCCAGCAGCGTAGAGACAGGGGGCACCGGGGAGCTGTTTTTT
TRBV7-8	NA	TRBJ1-1	TRBD1	CASSLAGSTGGTEAFF	TGTGCCAGCAGCTTAGCGGGATCTACAGGGGGCACTGAAGCTTTCTTT
TRBV9	NA	TRBJ2-3	TRBD2	CASSVDGGSTDTQYF	TGTGCCAGCAGCGTAGACGGGGGGAGCACAGATACGCAGTATTTT
TRBV5-5	NA	TRBJ1-1	TRBD1	CASSRSGGMNTEAFF	TGTGCCAGCAGCAGATCAGGGGGCATGAACACTGAAGCTTTCTTT
TRBV5-1	once	TRBJ2-2	TRBD1	CASSSGQGTLNTGELFF	TGCGCCAGCAGCTCAGGACAGGGGACATTGAACACCGGGGAGCTGTTTTTT
TRBV7-9	NA	TRBJ1-4	NA	CASSLGTPSWANEKLFF	TGTGCCAGCAGCTTAGGAACACCTTCCTGGGCTAATGAAAAACTGTTTTTT
TRBV18	NA	TRBJ2-2	NA	CASSPRREAGELFF	TGTGCCAGCTCACCGCGAAGAGAGGCCGGGGAGCTGTTTTTT
TRBV5-6	few	TRBJ1-5	NA	CASSLDRLSNQPQHF	TGTGCCAGCAGCTTGGACAGACTGAGCAATCAGCCCCAGCATTTT
TRBV11-2	once	TRBJ2-6	NA	CASSLVVYSGANVLTF	TGTGCCAGCAGCTTAGTAGTCTACTCTGGGGCCAACGTCCTGACTTTC
TRBV5-6	NA	TRBJ2-7	NA	CASSLEHSYEQYF	TGTGCCAGCAGCTTGGAGCACAGCTACGAGCAGTACTTC
TRBV30	NA	TRBJ1-1	NA	CAWTMDPQGGTEAFF	TGTGCCTGGACTATGGACCCACAGGGAGGCACTGAAGCTTTCTTT
TRBV11-2	NA	TRBJ1-5	NA	CASSLGPAQPQHF	TGTGCCAGCAGCTTAGGGCCCGCCCAGCCCCAGCATTTT